These 15 T cell receptor beta chains share one sample of origin, sequenced in a study of OX40 agonist ivuxolimab in advanced cancers. Libraries were prepared through the immunoSEQ multiplex PCR assay. In TCRdb, the immuneACCESS table is reduced to in-frame sequences with V and J assigned. These tables do not hold every clone; where another copy was compared, an unresolved V gene accounts for under half, and the others remain unexplained. The sample contains 98,000 or so clones, about 91% of them found a single time. In total, the top ten clones hold 2.6% of the sample. The input for sequencing was CD4+ or CD8+ T cells sorted from blood, taken in a trial of the OX40 agonist ivuxolimab. The receptors come from an adult with an advanced solid tumor such as melanoma, head and neck, liver or kidney cancer.

V gene TRBV30 combines with J gene TRBJ2-5, with TRBD2 matching 12 bases. This CDR3 spans 15 amino acids. V shed 0 bases, J shed 7 bases, and the junction held 6 bases outside the gene matches. Per germline, CDR1 GTSNPN and CDR2 SVGIG (reference sequence). CDR3 nucleotides: TGTGCCTGGAGTGTACAACTAGCGGGAGGAGGGACCCAGTACTTC. This gives the protein CAWSVQLAGGGTQYF.

The V and J genes are TRBV13 and TRBJ2-7; D might be TRBD2 (6 bases). CDR3 length: 15 residues. V was shortened by 6 bases and J by 3 bases, with 18 bases between the two germline ends. Germline loops: CDR1 PRHDT, CDR2 FYEKMQ (reference sequence). CDR3 region: CASSRGWRGGYEQYF. CDR3 sequence (DNA): TGTGCCAGCAGTCGAGGGTGGCGGGGAGGCTACGAGCAGTACTTC.

This clone was counted a few times. The chain carries TRBV15 and TRBJ1-5, with D maybe TRBD1 (5 bases). The CDR3 covers 15 residues. V dropped 5 bases and J dropped 6 bases, with 17 bases sitting between them. Germline CDR1 is LNHNV and CDR2 is YYDKDF (reference sequence). The CDR3 bases are TGTGCCACCAGCGGCCGACAGTTCGGGGTTCAGCCCCAGCATTTT. Amino acids: CATSGRQFGVQPQHF.

V gene TRBV2 combines with J gene TRBJ2-7; D not certain. This CDR3 is 13 amino acids long. Deletions cut 5 bases from V and 0 bases from J, with 8 bases between. Germline V CDR1 and CDR2: SNHLY, FYNNEI. CDR3 in amino acids: CASSSGPSYEQYF. The DNA of the CDR3 is TGTGCCAGCAGTTCCGGACCCTCCTACGAGCAGTACTTC.

This chain uses TRBV7-9 with TRBJ2-5, with 10 bases matching TRBD1. CDR3 length: 16 residues. Trimming cost V 1 base and J 2 bases; bases outside gene matches: 4. Germline CDR1 is SEHNR and CDR2 is FQNEAQ (reference sequence). CDR3 nucleotides: TGTGCCAGCAGCTTAGTCGGACAGGGGGTACAAGAGACCCAGTACTTC. Amino acids: CASSLVGQGVQETQYF.

This clone was seen a single time. J is TRBJ1-4 and V is TRBV5-8; D might be TRBD1 (5 bases). The CDR3 is 16 residues long. Trimming took off 3 bases at V and 10 bases at J, with 22 bases between the two ends. CDR1 is SGHTS and CDR2 is YDEGEE in the germline V gene. The CDR3 sequence: CASSSVGVGRIGKLFF. CDR3 nucleotide sequence: TGTGCCAGCAGCTCGGTGGGGGTAGGACGAATCGGAAAACTGTTTTTT.

V and J are TRBV10-1 and TRBJ2-5, with 7 bases that match TRBD1. TRBJ2-7 matches the DNA end more closely, so the J call is doubtful. The CDR3 contains 16 residues. The V gene's germline CDR1 is WNHNN and CDR2 SYGVQD (reference sequence). The CDR3 protein is CASSRTIDRAPYEQYF. CDR3 bases: TGCGCCAGCAGCCGCACCATTGACAGGGCCCCCTACGAGCAGTACTTC.

The rearrangement links TRBV6-5 to TRBJ2-7, with 8 bases identical to TRBD1. Trimming at V came to 0 bases and at J to 3 bases, leaving 4 bases not matched to a gene. This CDR3 is 15 amino acids long. Germline CDR1 and CDR2: MNHEY and SVGAGI. CDR3 DNA: TGTGCCAGCAGTTACTCGGCGGGACAGGACTACGAGCAGTACTTC. Protein product: CASSYSAGQDYEQYF.

The chain joins TRBV7-9 to TRBJ1-3; no reliable D call. This CDR3 has 15 residues. The V end was cut by 5 bases, the J end by 0 bases, with 11 bases between. Germline CDR1 is SEHNR and CDR2 is FQNEAQ (reference sequence). The CDR3 spells CASSRDGLSGNTIYF. The CDR3 nucleotides are TGTGCCAGCAGCCGAGACGGGCTCTCTGGAAACACCATATATTTT.

This sequence joins TRBV27 and TRBJ2-7; weak D call: TRBD2 (6 bases). V lost 4 bases and J 5 bases, leaving 15 bases between the germline ends. Germline-derived CDR1 and CDR2 are MNHEY and SMNVEV (reference sequence). This CDR3 region has 14 residues. Written as DNA, the CDR3 is TGTGCCAGCAGTTACCTCCCCGGGAGCCACGAGCAGTACTTC. Translating it yields CASSYLPGSHEQYF.

This clone was picked up one time. The chain has TRBV5-1 and TRBJ2-1; D not certain. Trimming shortened V by 0 bases and J by 3 bases, and 4 bases separated the two germline ends. There are 13 residues in the CDR3. Per germline, CDR1 SGHRS and CDR2 YFSETQ. The CDR3 sequence: CASSLENYNEQFF. The CDR3 DNA sequence: TGCGCCAGCAGCTTGGAAAACTACAATGAGCAGTTCTTC.

The V call is TRBV5-1, the J call TRBJ2-5; 7 bases are a match to TRBD1. The V gene end was trimmed by 7 bases and the J gene end by 3 bases; junction bases not matched to a gene: 6. Per germline, CDR1 SGHRS and CDR2 YFSETQ. The CDR3 is 13 amino acids. CDR3 sequence (DNA): TGCGCCAGCCGTAATACAGGGGAAGAGACCCAGTACTTC. It yields the protein CASRNTGEETQYF.

This clone appeared a single time. The V call is TRBV5-1, the J call TRBJ2-5, with a tentative D call TRBD1 (5 bases). The CDR3 is 14 amino acids. Germline assignment: CDR1 SGHRS and CDR2 YFSETQ. V was shortened by 0 bases and J by 3 bases, with 9 bases between the two germline ends. This chain's CDR3 is CASSLAGREETQYF. CDR3 bases: TGCGCCAGCAGCTTGGCCGGCAGGGAAGAGACCCAGTACTTC.

The chain is built from TRBV6-6 and TRBJ1-1; 7 bases are a match to TRBD1. CDR3 length: 12 amino acids. Germline values: CDR1 MNHNY, CDR2 SVGAGI (reference sequence). V lost 6 bases, J lost 8 bases, and 6 bases stayed unmatched. CDR3 nucleotide sequence: TGTGCCAGCAGGCGAGGGACAGCCGAAGCTTTCTTT. It yields the protein CASRRGTAEAFF.

This chain links TRBV28 with TRBJ1-2; D remains ambiguous. This CDR3 region has 12 residues. V lost 2 bases and J lost 6, with 7 bases in between. Looked up from germline, CDR1 is MDHEN and CDR2 is SYDVKM. The CDR3 is CASSLRWDGYTF. CDR3 DNA sequence: TGTGCCAGCAGTTTAAGGTGGGATGGCTACACCTTC.